Here is one TCR beta chain with its context. The sample belongs to a study of cytomegalovirus exposure and HLA in healthy donors. Though nominally healthy at sampling, donors likely had unrecorded immune exposures. The PCR was carried out with 60 Vbeta primers and 13 Jbeta primers. Sequenced by immunoSEQ multiplex PCR; TCRdb stores in-frame clones only, minus some. The table records more than 60,000 clones, nearly 80% of them present only once. Source material: PBMCs. This clonotype was obtained from a woman in her forties in good health and CMV-seropositive.

The CDR3 protein is CASSPGQVGTEAFF. CDR3 in DNA: TGTGCCAGCAGCCCGGGACAGGTTGGCACTGAAGCTTTCTTT. This chain connects TRBV27 to TRBJ1-1, with 8 nucleotides matching TRBD1. Germline loops: CDR1 MNHEY, CDR2 SMNVEV (reference sequence). V gave up 6 bases and J gave up 4 bases; unmatched junction bases: 7. CDR3 length equals 14 residues.